Detailed here is one TCR beta chain. Its antigen is as yet unknown. This sample stems from a study of cytomegalovirus exposure and HLA in healthy donors. Turning to the study itself: Of some 360 genotyped donors, roughly 80% clustered with self-reported Caucasian donors. Notes on the study in general: In the analysis, some V segments, TRBV6-2 and TRBV6-3 included, were excluded as indistinguishable.

The PCR ran on 60 Vbeta and 13 Jbeta primers. Method: immunoSEQ multiplex PCR; TCRdb's copy keeps in-frame clones and lacks some. The table has under 200,000 clones, around 80% seen once. At collection, donors were nominally healthy, but unrecorded immune exposures were probable. This CDR3 region has 14 residues. V lost 0 bases, J lost 2 bases, and 5 bases lay in between. The germline V gene has CDR1 MNHEY and CDR2 SMNVEV (reference sequence). V gene TRBV27 combines with J gene TRBJ1-5; D unclear. The specimen was PBMCs. This clonotype was sampled from a male donor in good health and CMV-seropositive. In nucleotides, the CDR3 is TGTGCCAGCAGTTTATCGCGGGGCAATCAGCCCCAGCATTTT. Residues: CASSLSRGNQPQHF.